Sequencing of this T cell receptor beta chain was carried out in a study of shared clonotypes between healthy human individuals. Study summary: Three plates were used per donor for CD4 naive, three for CD4 memory, two for CD8 naive and one for CD8 memory.

Clones were read by immunoSEQ multiplex PCR, and TCRdb kept only the in-frame ones, dropping some. The sample has about 2,500,000 clones, around 90% seen once. With regard to this clone: The antigen remains undetermined.

General study points: Generally, estimated richness proved larger in naive subsets than it did in memory subsets. The study drew on few donors, limiting represented genetic and exposure-history diversity.

V lost 3 bases and J lost 5, with 7 bases in between. CDR3 length: 12 amino acids. Germline assignment: CDR1 WSHSY and CDR2 SAAADI. Material: naive CD4+ T cells sorted from blood. Documented subset: CD45RA+ positively selected. The TCR was taken from a man between 18 and 35 years old in good health. The chain uses TRBV10-2 and TRBJ2-5; a weak D match, TRBD2 (5 bases). The CDR3: CASSELGETQYF. The CDR3 nucleotides read TGCGCCAGCAGTGAACTAGGGGAGACCCAGTACTTC.